This entry concerns a single T cell receptor (beta chain). Its antigen is unidentified. Germline CDR1 is GTSNPN and CDR2 is SVGIG (reference sequence). Deletions cut 2 bases from V and 2 bases from J, with 10 bases between. The CDR3 is 13 residues long. The sample is drawn from a study of B cell selection in AIRE deficiency. Regulatory T cells were sorted as CD4+CD25hiCD127low/negative. The data were produced by immunoSEQ multiplex PCR, yet TCRdb's version contains in-frame clones alone and is incomplete. The sample lists 28,000 or so clones; about nine tenths were seen once. Study conclusions and caveats: CDR3s were shorter in shared Treg sequences, reflecting few non-templated nucleotide insertions. Around 31% of healthy-shared Treg sequences were found among patient Tconv cells. Of some 3,700 shared Treg TCRbeta sequences, around 30% were healthy-donor-only and 9.3% patient-only.

The sample was CD4+CD25+ Tregs sorted from PBMCs. This TCR was recovered from a human donor in good health. The chain couples TRBV30 to TRBJ2-7; D unresolved. CDR3 nucleotides: TGTGCCTGGAGTCCTGGCTCAACCTACGAGCAGTACTTC. Translating gives CAWSPGSTYEQYF.